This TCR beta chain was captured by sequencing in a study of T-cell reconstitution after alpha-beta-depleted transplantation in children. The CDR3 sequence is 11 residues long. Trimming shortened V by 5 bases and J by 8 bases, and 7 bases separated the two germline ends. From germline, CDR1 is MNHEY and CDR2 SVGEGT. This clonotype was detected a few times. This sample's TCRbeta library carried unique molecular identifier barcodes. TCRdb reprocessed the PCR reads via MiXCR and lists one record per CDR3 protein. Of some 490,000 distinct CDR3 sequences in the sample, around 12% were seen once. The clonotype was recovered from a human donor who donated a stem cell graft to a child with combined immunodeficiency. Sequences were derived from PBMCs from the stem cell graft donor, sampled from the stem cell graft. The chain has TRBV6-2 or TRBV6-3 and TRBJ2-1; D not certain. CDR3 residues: CASSRLYEQFF. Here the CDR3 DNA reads TGTGCCAGCAGTAGGCTTTATGAGCAGTTCTTC.